This T cell receptor (beta chain) comes out of a study of T-cell reconstitution after alpha-beta-depleted transplantation in children. Study-wide results and caveats: Reportedly, only several hundred clones from non-depleted graft cells drove alpha-beta T-cell counts at about two months. Most T-cell counts and diversity one year after the transplant came from T cells that were newly produced. Some patients showed high day-60 TCRbeta diversity, which derived from surviving recipient T cells and thymic progenitors.

This clonotype has just a few counts. What it recognizes is unknown. A TCRbeta library incorporating unique molecular identifiers was prepared. TCRdb re-derived calls from the PCR reads in MiXCR, one entry per CDR3 protein. This sample yields fewer than 550,000 distinct CDR3 sequences, of which about an eighth are seen a single time; about 14% belongs to the top ten. Germline V CDR1 and CDR2: SGHTA, FQGTGA. The germline V and J ends were trimmed by 0 bases and 2 bases, with 8 bases remaining between them. The length of the CDR3 is 16 residues. V and J are TRBV7-3 and TRBJ2-6; no clear D gene. Sequences were derived from PBMCs, mostly from graft donor cells, sampled 180 days after TCRalphabeta/CD19-depleted stem cell transplant. This TCR was recovered from a female patient between 2 and 15 years old who had a stem cell transplant for aplastic anemia, so the T cells may come from the graft donor. The CDR3 DNA follows: TGTGCCAGCAGCTTAACCCAAGTAGCTGGGGCCAACGTCCTGACTTTC. Its translation is CASSLTQVAGANVLTF.